The 5 T cell receptor beta chains below all came from one sample that was sequenced in a study of OX40 agonist ivuxolimab in advanced cancers. Clones were sequenced by immunoSEQ multiplex PCR, and TCRdb holds only the in-frame ones, with some missing. The repertoire holds 52,000 or so clones, approximately 84% seen once, with around 4.3% in the top ten. Sequences were derived from CD4+ or CD8+ T cells sorted from blood, sampled in a trial of the OX40 agonist ivuxolimab. These TCRs come from an adult with an advanced solid tumor such as melanoma, head and neck, liver or kidney cancer.

CDR3 coding DNA: TGTGCCAGCAGCCCTGACAGGGTTGGCTATAATTCACCCCTCCACTTT. The encoded protein is CASSPDRVGYNSPLHF. The chain uses TRBV6-6 and TRBJ1-6, with 7 bases matching TRBD1. Germline V gene lookup returns CDR1 MNHNY and CDR2 SVGAGI (reference sequence). CDR3 size: 16 residues. The V segment lost 6 bases and the J segment 3 bases; nucleotides outside the gene matches: 8.

The chain combines TRBV7-3 with TRBJ2-1; TRBD2 matches 14 bases. Germline values: CDR1 SGHTA, CDR2 FQGTGA. Trimming removed 6 bases from V and 10 bases from J; junction bases left unmatched: 8. The CDR3 consists of 15 residues. As DNA, the CDR3 is TGTGCCAGCAGTCCGGGACTAGCGGGAGAAGGCGAGCAGTTCTTC. This encodes CASSPGLAGEGEQFF.

The chain combines TRBV10-3 with TRBJ1-1; 8 nucleotides align to TRBD1. The CDR3 has 13 amino acids. The germline V gene encodes CDR1 ENHRY and CDR2 SYGVKD. Trimming at V came to 6 bases and at J to 0 bases, leaving 0 bases not matched to a gene. The CDR3 nucleotides read TGTGCCATCAGGACAGGGGTGAACACTGAAGCTTTCTTT. It yields the protein CAIRTGVNTEAFF.

The V and J genes are TRBV28 and TRBJ1-1; 9 bases fit TRBD1. CDR1 and CDR2 from the germline V gene are MDHEN and SYDVKM. The V segment lost 7 bases and the J segment 7 bases; nucleotides outside the gene matches: 16. The CDR3 is 16 residues long. DNA of the CDR3: TGTGCCAGCAATCCCCCGACAGGGGGTTCTTTAGTTGAAGCTTTCTTT. Protein sequence: CASNPPTGGSLVEAFF.

V gene TRBV29-1 combines with J gene TRBJ2-3; TRBD1 matches at 7 bases. This CDR3 spans 15 amino acids. J gave up 2 bases and V 2 bases, and 7 bases lay outside the gene matches. Germline lookup yields CDR1 SQVTM and CDR2 ANQGSEA. CDR3 in DNA: TGCAGCGTTGAATCTACGGGACAGTTCACAGATACGCAGTATTTT. It translates to CSVESTGQFTDTQYF.